A single sample is the source of the 25 T cell receptor beta chains below, sequenced in a study of cytomegalovirus exposure and HLA in healthy donors. PCR amplification relied on 60 Vbeta primers (plus 13 Jbeta primers). Generated by immunoSEQ multiplex PCR, the TCRdb table keeps only in-frame clones and is missing some. The sample lists tens of thousands of clones; approximately 84% were seen once. The source material was PBMCs. The receptor set was obtained from a woman aged 18-29 years in good health and CMV-seropositive.

This clone was observed a handful of times. This chain uses TRBV9 with TRBJ1-1; D is unresolved. Deletions cut 0 bases from V and 1 base from J, with 4 bases between. Germline CDR1 is SGDLS and CDR2 is YYNGEE. This CDR3 is built from 13 residues. This CDR3 is CASSVAGNTEAFF. CDR3 nucleotides: TGTGCCAGCAGCGTAGCAGGGAACACTGAAGCTTTCTTT.

This chain joins TRBV5-1 and TRBJ2-7; 9 bases agree with TRBD1. V shed 7 bases and J 7 bases; nucleotides not matched to a gene: 9. The CDR3 length is 13 residues. The V gene's germline CDR1 is SGHRS and CDR2 YFSETQ. CDR3 loop: CASRRDRVEEQYF. CDR3 DNA sequence: TGCGCCAGCCGCCGGGACAGGGTAGAAGAGCAGTACTTC.

The rearrangement links TRBV11-1 to TRBJ2-5; TRBD2 agrees at 9 bases. This CDR3 is 14 amino acids long. From germline, CDR1 is SGHAT and CDR2 FQDESV (reference sequence). Losses at the gene ends were 5 bases for V and 1 base for J; bases not matched to a gene: 2. The CDR3 DNA reads TGTGCCAGCAGCCCGGGACTAGCCCAAGAGACCCAGTACTTC. Protein sequence: CASSPGLAQETQYF.

The chain has TRBV7-9 and TRBJ2-2; no definite D call. The CDR3 length is 16 residues. Germline CDR1 reads SEHNR; CDR2 reads FQNEAQ (reference sequence). The V and J ends lost 3 bases and 5 bases respectively, with 16 bases between them. CDR3 coding DNA: TGTGCCAGCAGCTTTATTCTTGCTAGTGGGACCGGGGAGCTGTTTTTT. Its protein product is CASSFILASGTGELFF.

V usage is TRBV4-1 and J usage is TRBJ2-7, with D tentatively TRBD2 (5 bases). Trimming shortened V by 1 base and J by 1 base, and 11 bases separated the two germline ends. The CDR3 is made up of 15 amino acids. Per the germline V gene, CDR1 is MGHRA and CDR2 is YSYEKL. The CDR3, as DNA: TGCGCCAGCAGCCAAGTCGCGGGTGAGTCCTACGAGCAGTACTTC. Protein product: CASSQVAGESYEQYF.

In this sample, this clone turned up once. The chain's CDR3 is CASSGGEGSGSKLNEQFF. Written as DNA, the CDR3 is TGTGCCAGCAGTGGCGGTGAGGGTAGCGGGAGCAAGCTCAATGAGCAGTTCTTC. The chain is built from TRBV25-1 and TRBJ2-1, with TRBD2 identical over 9 bases. CDR1 and CDR2 (germline): MGHDK, SYGVNS. The trim removed 4 bases at V and 6 bases at J, leaving 16 bases unmatched. The CDR3 spans 18 residues.

This rearrangement joins TRBV10-3 to TRBJ1-3; the D is unclear. V was pared by 1 base and J by 7 bases, with 14 bases between. The CDR3 is 15 residues long. CDR1 is ENHRY and CDR2 is SYGVKD in the germline V gene. The CDR3 region is CAISEFKIGRNTIYF. As DNA, the CDR3 is TGTGCCATCAGTGAGTTTAAGATCGGGAGGAACACCATATATTTT.

This chain connects TRBV19 to TRBJ2-7; 8 bases fit TRBD1. This CDR3 has 18 residues. V gave up 3 bases and J gave up 0 bases; unmatched junction bases: 13. CDR1 is LNHDA, CDR2 SQIVND, per germline (reference sequence). The CDR3 DNA follows: TGTGCCAGTAGTATCGTATCCGTCGACAGGGGATTCTCCTACGAGCAGTACTTC. Amino acids: CASSIVSVDRGFSYEQYF.

This clone occurred once. The rearrangement joins TRBV2 to TRBJ2-2, with D perhaps TRBD2 (6 bases). CDR1 and CDR2 from the germline V gene are SNHLY and FYNNEI. The CDR3 is 13 residues long. Trimming removed 3 bases at V and 7 bases at J, with 9 bases between. For the CDR3, the DNA is TGTGCCAGCAGTGAGGAGGGTTACGGGGAGCTGTTTTTT. Protein product: CASSEEGYGELFF.

The chain uses TRBV27 and TRBJ2-6; D gene uncertain. The V gene's germline CDR1 is MNHEY and CDR2 SMNVEV (reference sequence). V lost 6 bases and J 0 bases, leaving 9 bases between the germline ends. The CDR3 length is 15 residues. The CDR3 DNA sequence: TGTGCCAGCAGCCGCACCTACTCTGGGGCCAACGTCCTGACTTTC. Residues: CASSRTYSGANVLTF.

The count of this clone is one. The J gene is TRBJ2-1, the V gene TRBV6-6; TRBD1 is a possible D gene (5 bases). This CDR3 has 12 amino acids. V was cut by 2 bases and J by 9 bases, with 8 bases left in between. The germline V gene encodes CDR1 MNHNY and CDR2 SVGAGI (reference sequence). The CDR3 protein is CASSYGASEQFF. In DNA, the CDR3 is TGTGCCAGCAGTTACGGGGCCAGTGAGCAGTTCTTC.

The chain is built from TRBV15 and TRBJ1-4; no reliable D call. Germline values: CDR1 LNHNV, CDR2 YYDKDF (reference sequence). The CDR3 is 14 amino acids. The germline V and J ends were trimmed by 5 bases and 8 bases, with 15 bases remaining between them. The CDR3 sequence: CATSHTRGREKLFF. The CDR3 coding sequence is TGTGCCACCAGCCATACGCGGGGTCGAGAAAAACTGTTTTTT.

The V call is TRBV5-5, the J call TRBJ2-7; TRBD2 matches 8 bases. Germline assignment: CDR1 SGHKS and CDR2 YYEKEE (reference sequence). This CDR3 region has 17 residues. The trim removed 1 base at V and 4 bases at J, leaving 13 bases unmatched. The CDR3 DNA follows: TGTGCCAGCAGCTTGCGAGGCGAGCGGGAGATGATGTACGAGCAGTACTTC. This gives the protein CASSLRGEREMMYEQYF.

The rearrangement uses TRBV12-5 and TRBJ1-5; 7 bases match TRBD1. V was pared by 5 bases and J by 3 bases, with 7 bases of the junction left unmatched. The CDR3 consists of 15 residues. Germline values: CDR1 LGHNT, CDR2 FRNRAP. The CDR3 protein is CASGPPGQFNQPQHF. As DNA, the CDR3 is TGTGCTAGTGGTCCACCGGGACAGTTCAATCAGCCCCAGCATTTT.

The chain recombines TRBV5-1 with TRBJ2-7, with D hard to call. The CDR3 is 16 residues long. Germline V CDR1 and CDR2: SGHRS, YFSETQ. Trimming removed 0 bases at V and 0 bases at J, with 13 bases between. CDR3 region: CASSLDTVGLSYEQYF. The CDR3 coding sequence is TGCGCCAGCAGCTTGGATACGGTGGGCCTCTCCTACGAGCAGTACTTC.

The rearrangement joins TRBV13 to TRBJ1-1; 8 bases are shared with TRBD1. The germline CDR1 and CDR2 sequences are PRHDT and FYEKMQ (reference sequence). The ends lost 5 bases at V and 3 bases at J; junction bases unmatched: 8. This CDR3 has 15 amino acids. This CDR3 reads CASSSLGQGYTEAFF. Here the CDR3 DNA reads TGTGCCAGCAGCAGCCTTGGACAGGGATACACTGAAGCTTTCTTT.

This clone was picked up one time. The rearrangement joins TRBV10-1 to TRBJ2-1; no reliable D call. This CDR3 has 16 amino acids. Germline V gene lookup returns CDR1 WNHNN and CDR2 SYGVQD (reference sequence). V shed 11 bases and J shed 0 bases, with 20 bases lying between them. DNA of the CDR3: TGCGCCGACTTCTCGGAAGGCTCAAGCTCCTACAATGAGCAGTTCTTC. Translation gives CADFSEGSSSYNEQFF.

The rearrangement joins TRBV5-1 to TRBJ2-7; 8 nucleotides line up with TRBD1. After removal of 3 bases from V and 3 bases from J, the junction contained 5 bases not matched to a gene. The CDR3 loop spans 14 amino acids. Germline V gene data show CDR1 as SGHRS and CDR2 as YFSETQ. CDR3 coding DNA: TGCGCCAGCAGCTCGACAGGGGACGGCTACGAGCAGTACTTC. It translates to CASSSTGDGYEQYF.

The gene calls are TRBV27 and TRBJ2-1; 7 bases align to TRBD2. CDR3 length: 17 amino acids. The J segment lost 9 bases and the V segment lost 1 base, leaving 15 bases of the junction unmatched. Germline V gene data show CDR1 as MNHEY and CDR2 as SMNVEV (reference sequence). The CDR3 DNA reads as TGTGCCAGCAGTTTATGGCCGTGGTTGCGGGAGCAGGGTGAGCAGTTCTTC. This sequence encodes CASSLWPWLREQGEQFF.

The table lists this clone with a count of one. This chain connects TRBV28 to TRBJ1-5; D is unclear. CDR1 is MDHEN, CDR2 SYDVKM, per germline. The CDR3 is 16 amino acids. Trimming cost V 5 bases and J 0 bases, with 14 bases left between them. The CDR3 bases are TGTGCCAGCAGTGCCAGGTCTTTTTATAGCAATCAGCCCCAGCATTTT. Its protein is CASSARSFYSNQPQHF.

The CDR3 sequence is CASNLGQNTDTQYF. CDR3 DNA: TGCGCCAGCAACCTAGGACAGAACACAGATACGCAGTATTTT. V and J are TRBV5-1 and TRBJ2-3, with D perhaps TRBD1 (6 bases). CDR3 size: 14 residues. CDR1 and CDR2 from the germline V gene are SGHRS and YFSETQ. Trimming pared 6 bases from V and 2 bases from J, leaving 13 bases between.

The chain is built from TRBV5-1 and TRBJ1-3; D gene ambiguous. The CDR3 is 15 amino acids. Looked up from germline, CDR1 is SGHRS and CDR2 is YFSETQ. Trimming left V 0 bases short and J 2 bases short, with 9 bases between. The CDR3 DNA is TGCGCCAGCAGCTTGGATGTGGGAGCTGGAAACACCATATATTTT. It is translated as CASSLDVGAGNTIYF.

The count of this clone is one. J is TRBJ2-7 and V is TRBV5-1; no clear D gene. The CDR3 extends over 16 amino acids. Trimming stripped 3 bases from V and 1 base from J, with 17 bases between. Germline-derived CDR1 and CDR2 are SGHRS and YFSETQ. DNA of the CDR3: TGCGCCAGCAGCTCCCGCCCTTTCCAAGCTTCCTACGAGCAGTACTTC. Residues: CASSSRPFQASYEQYF.

The chain is built from TRBV11-3 and TRBJ1-6, with a possible D match to TRBD1 (6 bases). The CDR3 contains 14 residues. The ends were cut back, 6 bases at V and 7 bases at J, with 13 bases in the middle. CDR1 is SGHNT, CDR2 YENEEA, per germline. CDR3 region: CASSLGGWNSPLHF. The CDR3 nucleotides read TGTGCCAGCAGTCTTGGGGGCTGGAATTCACCCCTCCACTTT.

The rearrangement links TRBV9 to TRBJ1-6, with D possibly TRBD1 on 5 matching bases. The CDR3 totals 14 residues. Germline CDR1 reads SGDLS; CDR2 reads YYNGEE. The V and J ends lost 0 bases and 10 bases respectively, with 11 bases between them. CDR3 bases: TGTGCCAGCAGCGTAGTCGGGGGGAGATCACCCCTCCACTTT. Its protein is CASSVVGGRSPLHF.